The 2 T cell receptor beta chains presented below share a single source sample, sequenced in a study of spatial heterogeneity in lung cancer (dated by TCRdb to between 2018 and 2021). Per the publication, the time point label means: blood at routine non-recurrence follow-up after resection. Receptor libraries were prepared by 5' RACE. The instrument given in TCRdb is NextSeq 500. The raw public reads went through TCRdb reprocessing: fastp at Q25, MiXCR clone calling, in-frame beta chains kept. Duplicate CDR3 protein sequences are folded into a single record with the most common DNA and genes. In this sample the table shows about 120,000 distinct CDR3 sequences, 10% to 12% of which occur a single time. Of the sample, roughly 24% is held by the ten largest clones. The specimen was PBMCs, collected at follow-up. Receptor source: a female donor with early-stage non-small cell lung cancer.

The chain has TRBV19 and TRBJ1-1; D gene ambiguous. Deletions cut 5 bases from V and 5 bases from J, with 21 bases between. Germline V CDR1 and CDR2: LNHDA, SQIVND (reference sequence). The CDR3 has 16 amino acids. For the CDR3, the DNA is TGTGCCAGTAGTTCCATACTTAGTCTGAGCAGGACTGAAGCTTTCTTT. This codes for CASSSILSLSRTEAFF. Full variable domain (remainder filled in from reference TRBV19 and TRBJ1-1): DGGITQSPKYLFRKEGQNVTLSCEQNLNHDAMYWYRQDPGQGLRLIYYSQIVNDFQKGDIAEGYSVSREKKESFPLTVTSAQKNPTAFYLCASSSILSLSRTEAFFGQGTRLTVV.

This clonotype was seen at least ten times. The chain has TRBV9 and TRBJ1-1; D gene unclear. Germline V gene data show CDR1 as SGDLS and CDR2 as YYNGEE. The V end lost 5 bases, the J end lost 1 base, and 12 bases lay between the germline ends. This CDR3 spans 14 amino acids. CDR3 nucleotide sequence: TGTGCCAGCAGGCCAGCAATGGGGAACACTGAAGCTTTCTTT. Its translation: CASRPAMGNTEAFF.